The text below deals with one T cell receptor beta chain. The data belong to a study of shared clonotypes between healthy human individuals. The germline CDR1 and CDR2 sequences are LNHDA and SQIVND (reference sequence). This CDR3 comprises 14 residues. V lost 5 bases and J lost 2, with 13 bases in between. Data came from immunoSEQ multiplex PCR; TCRdb stores just in-frame clones and leaves some out. The data hold over 2,000,000 clones, with just under 95% observed a single time. Naivety among CD8 cells was defined by CD45RO negativity and positive CCR7 selection, thereby excluding terminally differentiated effector memory CD45RA+ cells.

This TCR derives from a man between 18 and 29 years old in good health. Some clones in this sample may be carry-over from other donors' samples. The source material was naive CD8+ T cells from PBMCs. The V gene is TRBV19, the J gene TRBJ2-7; D unclear. The CDR3 spells CASSYSGNTYEQYF. The CDR3, as DNA: TGTGCCAGTAGTTACTCTGGAAACACCTACGAGCAGTACTTC.